The rows below give T cell receptor beta chains drawn from one sample of a study of low-dose radiotherapy and immunotherapy resistance in tumors. MiXCR, applied by TCRdb to the reads, yields one record per CDR3 protein. The data contain roughly 46,000 distinct CDR3 sequences, about 10% of them singletons. Sequenced here: PBMCs, sampled before treatment. Every receptor here comes from a female donor with ovarian cancer. Both conserved end residues are part of each CDR3. The D gene is left open where the match is weak. A row's size may be missing; if present it is once, few, many or a size class.

CDR3 DNA: TGCAGTGCTAGAGATCGTCGAGCGGGTTTCAATGAGCAGTTCTTC
CDR3 protein: CSARDRRAGFNEQFF
D gene: -
V gene: TRBV20-1
clone size: many
J gene: TRBJ2-1
CDR3 length: 15

CDR3 DNA: TGTGCCAGCAAACGGAGCGGGAGCCCCAACAATGAGCAGTTCTTC
CDR3 protein: CASKRSGSPNNEQFF
D gene: TRBD2
V gene: TRBV2
clone size: few
J gene: TRBJ2-1
CDR3 length: 15

CDR3 DNA: TGTGCCAGCAGCTTAGTGATCCCCTCCTACAATGAGCAGTTCTTC
CDR3 protein: CASSLVIPSYNEQFF
D gene: -
V gene: TRBV7-9
clone size: many
J gene: TRBJ2-1
CDR3 length: 15

CDR3 DNA: TGTGCCATCAGTGAGTCGGTCTCTGGAAACACCATATATTTT
CDR3 protein: CAISESVSGNTIYF
D gene: -
V gene: TRBV10-3
clone size: many
J gene: TRBJ1-3
CDR3 length: 14

CDR3 DNA: TGCGCCAGCAGCTTGCTTGGGCTGACTGAAGCTTTCTTT
CDR3 protein: CASSLLGLTEAFF
D gene: -
V gene: TRBV5-1
clone size: many
J gene: TRBJ1-1
CDR3 length: 13

CDR3 DNA: TGCGCCAGCAGCTTGGAATCGGGTTCGAAGGAGCAGTACTTC
CDR3 protein: CASSLESGSKEQYF
D gene: -
V gene: TRBV5-1
clone size: -
J gene: TRBJ2-7
CDR3 length: 14

CDR3 DNA: TGCAGCGCCGGGCCGGGGGGGTCCTACGAGCAGTACTTC
CDR3 protein: CSAGPGGSYEQYF
D gene: TRBD2
V gene: TRBV29-1
clone size: -
J gene: TRBJ2-7
CDR3 length: 13

CDR3 DNA: TGTGCCATCAGGGGAGACAGATCCACTGAAGCTTTCTTT
CDR3 protein: CAIRGDRSTEAFF
D gene: -
V gene: TRBV10-3
clone size: many
J gene: TRBJ1-1
CDR3 length: 13

CDR3 DNA: TGTGCCAGCAGCCAGCGGCACGATGAAGCTTTCTTT
CDR3 protein: CASSQRHDEAFF
D gene: -
V gene: TRBV7-2
clone size: many
J gene: TRBJ1-1
CDR3 length: 12

CDR3 DNA: TGTGCCAGCAGTTTCCTGGCTAGCACAGATACGCAGTATTTT
CDR3 protein: CASSFLASTDTQYF
D gene: -
V gene: TRBV12-3/TRBV12-4
clone size: many
J gene: TRBJ2-3
CDR3 length: 14

CDR3 DNA: TGTGCCAGCAGTCCTACGGGACAGGGAAAATCTGGAGTCTACGAGCAGTACTTC
CDR3 protein: CASSPTGQGKSGVYEQYF
D gene: TRBD1
V gene: TRBV3-1
clone size: many
J gene: TRBJ2-7
CDR3 length: 18

CDR3 DNA: TGCGCCAGCAGCTCCGACCCTAGCGGGAACACCGGGGAGCTGTTTTTT
CDR3 protein: CASSSDPSGNTGELFF
D gene: TRBD2
V gene: TRBV5-1
clone size: many
J gene: TRBJ2-2
CDR3 length: 16

CDR3 DNA: TGTGCCAGCAGCCAAGACTGGCGAGGAAGATACAATGAGCAGTTCTTC
CDR3 protein: CASSQDWRGRYNEQFF
D gene: -
V gene: TRBV4-2
clone size: many
J gene: TRBJ2-1
CDR3 length: 16

CDR3 DNA: TGTGCCAGCAGGGTGACGCAGGGGGCGAGAGAGACCCAGTACTTC
CDR3 protein: CASRVTQGARETQYF
D gene: TRBD1
V gene: TRBV7-2
clone size: many
J gene: TRBJ2-5
CDR3 length: 15

CDR3 DNA: TGTGCCAGCAGCCCGACGGTTAGCAATCAGCCCCAGCATTTT
CDR3 protein: CASSPTVSNQPQHF
D gene: -
V gene: TRBV16
clone size: many
J gene: TRBJ1-5
CDR3 length: 14

CDR3 DNA: TGTGCCAGTCAGGAAACGAACACCGGGGAGCTGTTTTTT
CDR3 protein: CASQETNTGELFF
D gene: -
V gene: TRBV28
clone size: many
J gene: TRBJ2-2
CDR3 length: 13

CDR3 DNA: TGTGCCACCAGCAATACGGAACACAATCAGCCCCAGCATTTT
CDR3 protein: CATSNTEHNQPQHF
D gene: -
V gene: TRBV15
clone size: many
J gene: TRBJ1-5
CDR3 length: 14

CDR3 DNA: TGTGCCAGCGCTAACCGGGGAGGGTACAATGAGCAGTTCTTC
CDR3 protein: CASANRGGYNEQFF
D gene: TRBD2
V gene: TRBV19
clone size: many
J gene: TRBJ2-1
CDR3 length: 14

CDR3 DNA: TGCAGTGCTTCAATTGGAGGGTCTAAGGACAATGAGCAGTTCTTC
CDR3 protein: CSASIGGSKDNEQFF
D gene: -
V gene: TRBV20-1
clone size: few
J gene: TRBJ2-1
CDR3 length: 15

CDR3 DNA: TGCGCCAGCAGCCAAACAGGACCGATGATAGCCAAAAACATTCAGTACTTC
CDR3 protein: CASSQTGPMIAKNIQYF
D gene: -
V gene: TRBV4-1
clone size: many
J gene: TRBJ2-4
CDR3 length: 17

CDR3 DNA: TGTGCCAGCAGCCTCCCGGGGGGGAGCACAGATACGCAGTATTTT
CDR3 protein: CASSLPGGSTDTQYF
D gene: TRBD2
V gene: TRBV3-1
clone size: many
J gene: TRBJ2-3
CDR3 length: 15

CDR3 DNA: TGTGCCATCAGTGGCTGGACAGGGAGTATGACAGATACGCAGTATTTT
CDR3 protein: CAISGWTGSMTDTQYF
D gene: TRBD1
V gene: TRBV10-3
clone size: many
J gene: TRBJ2-3
CDR3 length: 16

CDR3 DNA: TGTGCCAGCAGCCCGCCGAGGGGCTTCTACAATGAGCAGTTCTTC
CDR3 protein: CASSPPRGFYNEQFF
D gene: -
V gene: TRBV28
clone size: many
J gene: TRBJ2-1
CDR3 length: 15

CDR3 DNA: TGCAGTGCTAGGTGGACAGGGGGCACAGATACGCAGTATTTT
CDR3 protein: CSARWTGGTDTQYF
D gene: TRBD1
V gene: TRBV20-1
clone size: few
J gene: TRBJ2-3
CDR3 length: 14

CDR3 DNA: TGTGCCAGCTCACCCCACCCGGACTCCTACGAGCAGTACTTC
CDR3 protein: CASSPHPDSYEQYF
D gene: -
V gene: TRBV18
clone size: many
J gene: TRBJ2-7
CDR3 length: 14

CDR3 DNA: TGTGCCAGCAACCCCGGGGTCCGGGCAGGGGTCGGGGAGCTGTTTTTT
CDR3 protein: CASNPGVRAGVGELFF
D gene: -
V gene: TRBV2
clone size: -
J gene: TRBJ2-2
CDR3 length: 16

CDR3 DNA: TGCGCCAGCAGCCAAGTGGAGGGCCCCACCTACGAGCAGTACTTC
CDR3 protein: CASSQVEGPTYEQYF
D gene: -
V gene: TRBV4-1
clone size: many
J gene: TRBJ2-7
CDR3 length: 15

CDR3 DNA: TGTGCCAGCAGCCGGATCTCAGCGGGGGAGCAGTTCTTC
CDR3 protein: CASSRISAGEQFF
D gene: TRBD2
V gene: TRBV11-3
clone size: many
J gene: TRBJ2-1
CDR3 length: 13

CDR3 DNA: TGTGCCAGCAGTTTCGACAGGGCGTCTGTCGGGGAGCTGTTTTTT
CDR3 protein: CASSFDRASVGELFF
D gene: TRBD1
V gene: TRBV28
clone size: many
J gene: TRBJ2-2
CDR3 length: 15

CDR3 DNA: TGTGCCTGGAGAGAGGGGGGACTCTACGAGCAGTACTTC
CDR3 protein: CAWREGGLYEQYF
D gene: -
V gene: TRBV30
clone size: many
J gene: TRBJ2-7
CDR3 length: 13

CDR3 DNA: TGTGCCAGCAGCTTAGAGGGAGTTAACTCTGGAAACACCATATATTTT
CDR3 protein: CASSLEGVNSGNTIYF
D gene: -
V gene: TRBV7-8
clone size: many
J gene: TRBJ1-3
CDR3 length: 16

CDR3 DNA: TGTGCCAGCAGTTTAGCGAAAAGAGGGATACTCATGAACACTGAAGCTTTCTTT
CDR3 protein: CASSLAKRGILMNTEAFF
D gene: -
V gene: TRBV12-3/TRBV12-4
clone size: many
J gene: TRBJ1-1
CDR3 length: 18

CDR3 DNA: TGCGCCAGCAGCCACCAACCGGGTCTTGTCTCTGGAAACACCATATATTTT
CDR3 protein: CASSHQPGLVSGNTIYF
D gene: -
V gene: TRBV4-1
clone size: many
J gene: TRBJ1-3
CDR3 length: 17

CDR3 DNA: TGTGCCAGCAGCTTAACTCGGGAGCAAAACACTGAAGCTTTCTTT
CDR3 protein: CASSLTREQNTEAFF
D gene: -
V gene: TRBV7-8
clone size: many
J gene: TRBJ1-1
CDR3 length: 15

CDR3 DNA: TGTGCCAGCAGCAGTAAATATCAAGAGACCCAGTACTTC
CDR3 protein: CASSSKYQETQYF
D gene: -
V gene: TRBV7-9
clone size: many
J gene: TRBJ2-5
CDR3 length: 13

CDR3 DNA: TGTGCCAGCAGTGAACCCCGGATACCAAGGCGGCAGCCCCAGCATTTT
CDR3 protein: CASSEPRIPRRQPQHF
D gene: -
V gene: TRBV6-1
clone size: many
J gene: TRBJ1-5
CDR3 length: 16

CDR3 DNA: TGTGCCACCAGCAGAGATCTCGGGCCAGAAGGGCCAAATTCACCCCTCCACTTT
CDR3 protein: CATSRDLGPEGPNSPLHF
D gene: -
V gene: TRBV15
clone size: many
J gene: TRBJ1-6
CDR3 length: 18

CDR3 DNA: TGTGCCAGCACCTTAAAGATGAACACTGAAGCTTTCTTT
CDR3 protein: CASTLKMNTEAFF
D gene: -
V gene: TRBV5-8
clone size: many
J gene: TRBJ1-1
CDR3 length: 13

CDR3 DNA: TGTGCCAGCAGGGCCGGGGGGAACAATGAGCAGTTCTTC
CDR3 protein: CASRAGGNNEQFF
D gene: TRBD2
V gene: TRBV2
clone size: many
J gene: TRBJ2-1
CDR3 length: 13

CDR3 DNA: TGCAGTGCTAGGCCCGGGGGCACTGAAGCTTTCTTT
CDR3 protein: CSARPGGTEAFF
D gene: -
V gene: TRBV20-1
clone size: -
J gene: TRBJ1-1
CDR3 length: 12

CDR3 DNA: TGTGCCAGTAGAGCGGGAGGGATGGCAGATACGCAGTATTTT
CDR3 protein: CASRAGGMADTQYF
D gene: TRBD2
V gene: TRBV19
clone size: many
J gene: TRBJ2-3
CDR3 length: 14

CDR3 DNA: TGTGCCAGCAAGAAGAGTACCTACGAGCAGTACTTC
CDR3 protein: CASKKSTYEQYF
D gene: -
V gene: TRBV12-3/TRBV12-4
clone size: -
J gene: TRBJ2-7
CDR3 length: 12

CDR3 DNA: TGTGCCAGTAACGTGCCAGCGGAAAGGGATTCACCCCTCCACTTT
CDR3 protein: CASNVPAERDSPLHF
D gene: -
V gene: TRBV19
clone size: many
J gene: TRBJ1-6
CDR3 length: 15